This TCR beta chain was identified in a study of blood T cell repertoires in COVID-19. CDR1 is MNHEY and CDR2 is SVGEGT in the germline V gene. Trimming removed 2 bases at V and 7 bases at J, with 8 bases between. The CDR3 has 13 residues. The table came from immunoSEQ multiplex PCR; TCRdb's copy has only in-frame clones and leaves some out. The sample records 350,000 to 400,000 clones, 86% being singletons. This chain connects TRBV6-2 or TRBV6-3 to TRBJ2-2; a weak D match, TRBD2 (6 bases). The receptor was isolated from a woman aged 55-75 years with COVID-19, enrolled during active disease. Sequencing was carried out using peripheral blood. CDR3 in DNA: TGTGCCAGCAGTTACGGAGGGGTCGGGGAGCTGTTTTTT. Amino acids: CASSYGGVGELFF.